These T cell receptor beta chains were read from a single sample in a study of T cell clones after liver transplantation. TCRdb keeps only in-frame clones here, not all; method: immunoSEQ multiplex PCR. The sample holds tens of thousands of clones; about 85% are singletons and the top ten take more than 2%. The sequencing here drew on CD4+ T cells from blood, taken around 50 months after liver transplant. All receptors derive from a human patient who received a liver transplant. The T cells may partly be graft donor cells. Each CDR3 is given without its conserved first and last residue. The D gene is left open where the match is weak.

v_call	d_call	j_call	cdr3_aa
TRBV5-6	.	TRBJ1-4	ASSLSPVWEKLF
TRBV9	.	TRBJ1-5	ASSPGSSNQPQH
TRBV2	TRBD1	TRBJ1-6	ASSGQGDSPLH
TRBV20-1	.	TRBJ2-7	RASGPSEQY
TRBV23-1	TRBD1	TRBJ2-5	ASSQPFDRDGGETQY
TRBV28	.	TRBJ2-1	ASYTRVSNEQF
TRBV19	TRBD1	TRBJ2-5	ASSTDREETQY
TRBV19	.	TRBJ2-3	ASSIAGLQGPTDTQY
TRBV10-3	.	TRBJ1-1	AISQDLTPGNTEAF
TRBV19	TRBD2	TRBJ2-5	ASSYRPSGEETQY
TRBV2	TRBD1	TRBJ1-5	ASTRGRESNQPQH
TRBV19	.	TRBJ2-5	ASSIQGRETQY
TRBV2	.	TRBJ1-4	ASSAGDGEKLF
TRBV19	.	TRBJ1-5	ASSLSRNQPQH
TRBV14	.	TRBJ1-1	ASSQSWRGTEAF
TRBV2	.	TRBJ1-1	ASSDGGPVREAF
TRBV9	.	TRBJ2-1	ASSATLRLGSNEQF
TRBV27	.	TRBJ2-2	ASRSDRYTGELF
TRBV6-1	TRBD1	TRBJ1-1	ASSEESRGRAF
TRBV7-2	.	TRBJ2-3	ASSLDRVQSDTQY
TRBV7-2	.	TRBJ1-2	ASSLGGMRGYT
TRBV18	.	TRBJ1-1	ASSPGPPGTEAF
TRBV9	.	TRBJ2-1	ASSVPSASNEQF
TRBV6-1	TRBD1	TRBJ2-7	ARSTGISYEQY
TRBV6-5	TRBD1	TRBJ1-3	ASSRSRGLGNTIY
TRBV11-2	.	TRBJ1-1	ASSLRQNTEAF
TRBV11-3	.	TRBJ2-7	ASSLGGTTYEQY
TRBV5-1	.	TRBJ1-5	ASSSGGGGNQPQH
TRBV7-2	TRBD1	TRBJ2-7	ASNPGGAGYEQY
TRBV11-2	.	TRBJ1-1	ASSLDWGNRNTEAF
TRBV5-1	TRBD2	TRBJ2-1	ASSLVAGVGNEQF
TRBV19	.	TRBJ1-1	ASSIELLGTEAF
TRBV11-1	.	TRBJ2-7	ASRSSSYEQY
TRBV27	TRBD1	TRBJ2-7	ASRVGTGRSYEQY
TRBV6-6	.	TRBJ1-3	ASSFDSLGNTIY
TRBV6-1	.	TRBJ1-1	ASSDPIQLLNTEAF
TRBV10-3	TRBD1	TRBJ1-1	AISESGGPNTEAF